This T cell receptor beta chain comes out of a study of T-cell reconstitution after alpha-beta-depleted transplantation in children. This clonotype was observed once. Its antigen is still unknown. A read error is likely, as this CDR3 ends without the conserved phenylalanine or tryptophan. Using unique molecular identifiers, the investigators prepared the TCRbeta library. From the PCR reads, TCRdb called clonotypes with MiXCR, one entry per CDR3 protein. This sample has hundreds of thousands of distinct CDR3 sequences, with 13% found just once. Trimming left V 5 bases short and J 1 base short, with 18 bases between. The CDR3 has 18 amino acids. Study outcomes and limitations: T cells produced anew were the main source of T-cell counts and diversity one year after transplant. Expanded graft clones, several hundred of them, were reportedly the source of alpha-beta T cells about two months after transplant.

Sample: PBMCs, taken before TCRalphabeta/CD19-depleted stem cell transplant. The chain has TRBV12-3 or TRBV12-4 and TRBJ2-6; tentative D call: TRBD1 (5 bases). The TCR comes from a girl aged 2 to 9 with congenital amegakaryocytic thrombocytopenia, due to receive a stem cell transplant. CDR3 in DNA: TGTGCCAGCAGTCCTCAGGGTTTCGGCGCTTCTGGGGCCAACGTCCTGACTTTG. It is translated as CASSPQGFGASGANVLTL.